The following is a T cell receptor beta chain sequence with its context. The data stem from a study of T cell changes during pregnancy in multiple sclerosis. Assay used: immunoSEQ multiplex PCR; TCRdb lists only in-frame clones, some missing. The sample has 81,000 or so clones, about 89% seen once. The CDR3 has 13 amino acids. V was trimmed by 6 bases and J by 3 bases, leaving 9 bases between them. Germline CDR1 reads SGHTA; CDR2 reads FQGNSA. This rearrangement joins TRBV7-2 to TRBJ1-5; a weak D match, TRBD1 (6 bases). Sequencing used PBMCs, obtained in the first trimester of pregnancy. The clonotype comes from a female donor in good health, serving as a control in a pregnancy study. Some clones in this sample may be carry-over from other donors' samples. The CDR3 nucleotides read TGTGCCAGCAGTACAGGGATCAATCAGCCCCAGCATTTT. Encoded protein: CASSTGINQPQHF.